These T cell receptor beta chains were read from a single sample in a study of coeliac disease. Assay used: immunoSEQ multiplex PCR; TCRdb lists only in-frame clones, some missing. The table shows 5,400 or so clones, with roughly 54% occurring only once. Material: intraepithelial lymphocytes from the gut. These receptors all come from a woman aged 25-40 years with active celiac disease. Each CDR3 is given without its conserved first and last residue. Fields, in order: J gene, CDR3 length, V gene, CDR3 protein.

TRBJ1-4	11	TRBV7-9	ASSLGVNEKLF
TRBJ1-5	15	TRBV7-8	ASSPRTGGNSNQPQH
TRBJ2-5	13	TRBV7-9	ASSFRDRGTETQY
TRBJ1-5	13	TRBV6-1	ASSEAWGGNQPQH
TRBJ2-7	13	TRBV4-1	ASSLGHSRYYEQY
TRBJ2-6	12	TRBV28	ASSLQGGANVLT
TRBJ1-1	12	TRBV28	ASSFRGLSTEAF
TRBJ1-3	11	TRBV6-9	ASSLRQGDTIY
TRBJ1-1	11	TRBV19	ASSIQQGTEAF
TRBJ2-1	19	TRBV19	ASSIGGAIVLTGTSGNEQF
TRBJ1-2	10	TRBV10-3	AISESGWGYT
TRBJ2-1	19	TRBV28	ASSFGPLGRAGRGWRNEQF
TRBJ2-3	14	TRBV14	ASSQSTSGGPDTQY
TRBJ1-6	13	TRBV7-2	ASSLATGASPPLH